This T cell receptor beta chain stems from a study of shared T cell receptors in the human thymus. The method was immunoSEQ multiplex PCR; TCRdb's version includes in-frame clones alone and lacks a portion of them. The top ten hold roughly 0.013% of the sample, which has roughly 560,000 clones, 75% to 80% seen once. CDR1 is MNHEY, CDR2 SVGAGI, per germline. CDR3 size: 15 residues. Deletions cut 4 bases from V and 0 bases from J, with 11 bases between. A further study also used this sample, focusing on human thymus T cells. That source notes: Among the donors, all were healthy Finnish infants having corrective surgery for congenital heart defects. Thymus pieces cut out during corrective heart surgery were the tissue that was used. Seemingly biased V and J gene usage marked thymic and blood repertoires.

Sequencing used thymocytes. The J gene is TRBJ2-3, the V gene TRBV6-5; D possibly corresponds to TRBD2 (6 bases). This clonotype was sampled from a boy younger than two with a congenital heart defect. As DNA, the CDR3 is TGTGCCAGCAGTTTTTTAGCGGAGAGCACAGATACGCAGTATTTT. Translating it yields CASSFLAESTDTQYF.